Each of the 13 T cell receptor beta chains below was sequenced from the same sample in a study of Ad26.COV2.S vaccination and SARS-CoV-2 variants. Sequencing was performed with immunoSEQ multiplex PCR; in TCRdb, only in-frame clones are kept and a portion is missing. The sample carries over 400,000 clones, roughly 87% recorded once. Treatment in this sample: approximately 18 received Ad26.COV2.S at low or high dose, single or two shots; about 5 received placebo; per-sample allocation not given. Sampling was done on day 63 after the first vaccine or placebo injection. The sequencing here drew on peripheral blood, taken in a trial of Ad26.COV2.S vaccine versus placebo. These receptors were collected from a person aged 18-65 years who received the Ad26.COV2.S COVID-19 vaccine or a placebo.

This chain uses TRBV18 with TRBJ2-1; 8 bases agree with TRBD1. The CDR3 covers 15 residues. With 1 base clipped from V and 7 bases from J, the junction kept 6 bases outside the gene matches. Germline V gene sequence: CDR1 KGHSH, CDR2 LQKENI. CDR3 protein: CASSPLDRVPNEQFF. CDR3 DNA: TGTGCCAGCTCACCACTGGACAGGGTTCCTAATGAGCAGTTCTTC.

The CDR3: CASSLTGQGEKLFF. CDR3 DNA: TGCGCCAGCAGCCTGACAGGGCAGGGAGAAAAACTGTTTTTT. The rearrangement joins TRBV5-1 to TRBJ1-4; 7 bases map to TRBD1. Germline V lookup: CDR1 SGHRS, CDR2 YFSETQ. V dropped 4 bases and J dropped 8; count of bases not matched to a gene: 8. The CDR3 runs 14 residues.

V usage is TRBV6-2 or TRBV6-3 and J usage is TRBJ2-5, with D hard to call. Trimming removed 0 bases from V and 5 bases from J, with 13 bases in between. Germline V gene lookup returns CDR1 MNHEY and CDR2 SVGEGT. The CDR3 has 15 residues. The CDR3 coding sequence is TGTGCCAGCAGTTACTCGATCGGGTGGTGGGAGACCCAGTACTTC. Translated: CASSYSIGWWETQYF.

The chain has TRBV27 and TRBJ1-3; D might be TRBD1 (5 bases). The V gene's germline CDR1 is MNHEY and CDR2 SMNVEV (reference sequence). Deletions cut 0 bases from V and 3 bases from J, with 6 bases between. This CDR3 comprises 14 residues. Written as DNA, the CDR3 is TGTGCCAGCAGTTTATCACAGGTTGGAAACACCATATATTTT. Translating gives CASSLSQVGNTIYF.

V and J are TRBV6-6 and TRBJ2-7, with no clear D. The length of the CDR3 is 13 residues. V dropped 5 bases and J dropped 5 bases, with 13 bases sitting between them. Germline V lookup: CDR1 MNHNY, CDR2 SVGAGI (reference sequence). The CDR3 spells CASSRPPRNEQYF. The CDR3 DNA is TGTGCCAGCAGTCGGCCGCCTCGCAACGAGCAGTACTTC.

The chain is built from TRBV12-2 and TRBJ1-1. TRBV12-2 is tagged as a pseudogene. This CDR3 spans 17 amino acids. The CDR3 sequence: CASRRSEGRVRNTEAFF. As DNA, the CDR3 is TGTGCAAGTCGCCGCTCGGAGGGTAGGGTTAGGAACACTGAAGCTTTCTTT.

This clone came up many times. J is TRBJ2-1 and V is TRBV6-4; 10 bases map to TRBD2. Germline V lookup: CDR1 MRHNA, CDR2 SNTAGT. Trimming removed 0 bases from V and 4 bases from J; junction bases left unmatched: 3. The CDR3 covers 16 residues. The CDR3 region is CASSDSGTSEYNEQFF. DNA of the CDR3: TGTGCCAGCAGTGACTCGGGGACTAGCGAGTACAATGAGCAGTTCTTC.

In its sample, this clone was seen once. J is TRBJ1-2 and V is TRBV11-2; D perhaps matches TRBD1 (6 bases). Germline V gene data show CDR1 as SGHAT and CDR2 as FQNNGV. V was shortened by 4 bases and J by 2 bases, with 17 bases between the two germline ends. The CDR3 extends over 16 amino acids. The CDR3 loop reads CASSSLLRGANYGYTF. The CDR3 region has the DNA TGTGCCAGCAGCTCGCTTCTCAGGGGAGCGAACTATGGCTACACCTTC.

This clone was seen just once. J is TRBJ1-1 and V is TRBV30, with D perhaps matching TRBD1 (6 bases). CDR1 is GTSNPN, CDR2 SVGIG, per germline (reference sequence). With 3 bases removed from V and 4 bases from J, the gap between germline ends came to 9 bases. The CDR3 is 12 residues long. CDR3 protein: CAWRGGATEAFF. The CDR3 bases are TGTGCCTGGAGAGGGGGTGCCACTGAAGCTTTCTTT.

J is TRBJ1-6 and V is TRBV19; the D is unclear. CDR3 length: 14 amino acids. Trimming stripped 4 bases from V and 3 bases from J, with 7 bases between. Germline assignment: CDR1 LNHDA and CDR2 SQIVND (reference sequence). The CDR3 DNA is TGTGCCAGTAGTACAGGAGGCTATAATTCACCCCTCCACTTT. As protein: CASSTGGYNSPLHF.

The chain employs TRBV13 and TRBJ2-7, with TRBD1 identical over 8 bases. The CDR3 spans 15 residues. Germline V CDR1 and CDR2: PRHDT, FYEKMQ (reference sequence). V dropped 5 bases and J dropped 2; count of bases not matched to a gene: 8. This CDR3 is CASSPPGQVPYEQYF. In DNA, the CDR3 is TGTGCCAGCAGCCCGCCGGGACAGGTACCCTACGAGCAGTACTTC.

This chain uses TRBV6-5 with TRBJ1-1; D uncertain. Trimming pared 6 bases from V and 4 bases from J, leaving 18 bases between. The CDR3 runs to 15 residues. Germline V gene data show CDR1 as MNHEY and CDR2 as SVGAGI. The CDR3 coding sequence is TGTGCCAGCAGCTTCCAGAAGGGCTCTGCCACTGAAGCTTTCTTT. As protein: CASSFQKGSATEAFF.

This clone occurred once. This chain links TRBV5-4 with TRBJ1-1; a weak D match, TRBD1 (5 bases). Per germline, CDR1 SGHNT and CDR2 YYREEE (reference sequence). The CDR3 extends over 13 amino acids. Deletions cut 0 bases from V and 6 bases from J, with 9 bases between. CDR3 DNA sequence: TGTGCCAGCAGCTTGGTTGGGGCATCTGAAGCTTTCTTT. It yields the protein CASSLVGASEAFF.